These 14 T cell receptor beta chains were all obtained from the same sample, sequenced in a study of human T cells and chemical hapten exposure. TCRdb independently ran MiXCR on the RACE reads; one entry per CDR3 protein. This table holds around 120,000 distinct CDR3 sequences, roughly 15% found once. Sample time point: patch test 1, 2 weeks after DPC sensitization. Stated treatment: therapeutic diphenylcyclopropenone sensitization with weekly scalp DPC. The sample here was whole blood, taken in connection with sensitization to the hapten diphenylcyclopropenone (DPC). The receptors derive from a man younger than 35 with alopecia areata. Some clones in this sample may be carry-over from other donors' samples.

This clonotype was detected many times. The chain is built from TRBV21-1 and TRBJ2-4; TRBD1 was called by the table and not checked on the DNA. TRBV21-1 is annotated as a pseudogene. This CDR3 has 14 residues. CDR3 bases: TGTGCCAGCAGCAACAAGGGGCGAGAAAACATTCAGTACTTC. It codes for CASSNKGRENIQYF.

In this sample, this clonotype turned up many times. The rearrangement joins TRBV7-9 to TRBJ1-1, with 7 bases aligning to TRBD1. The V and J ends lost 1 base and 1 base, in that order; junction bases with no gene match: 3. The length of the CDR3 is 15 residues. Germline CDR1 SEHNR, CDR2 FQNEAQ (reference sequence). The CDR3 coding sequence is TGTGCCAGCAGCTTAGACTGGACAGGGAACACTGAAGCTTTCTTT. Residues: CASSLDWTGNTEAFF.

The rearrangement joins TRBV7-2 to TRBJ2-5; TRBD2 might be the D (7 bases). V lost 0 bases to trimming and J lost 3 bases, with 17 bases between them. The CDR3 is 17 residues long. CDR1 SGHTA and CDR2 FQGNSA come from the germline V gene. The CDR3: CASSLAGGPGGKETQYF. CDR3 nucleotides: TGTGCCAGCAGCTTAGCGGGGGGGCCGGGTGGTAAAGAGACCCAGTACTTC.

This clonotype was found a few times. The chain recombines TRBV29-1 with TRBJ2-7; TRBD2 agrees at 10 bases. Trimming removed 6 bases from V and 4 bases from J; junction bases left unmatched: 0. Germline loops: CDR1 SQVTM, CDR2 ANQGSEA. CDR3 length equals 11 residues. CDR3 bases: TGCAGCGTACTAGCGGGGTACGAGCAGTACTTC. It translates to CSVLAGYEQYF.

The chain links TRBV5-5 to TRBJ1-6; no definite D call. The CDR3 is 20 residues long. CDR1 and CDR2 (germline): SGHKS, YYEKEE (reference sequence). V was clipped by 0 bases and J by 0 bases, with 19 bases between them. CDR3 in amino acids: CASSLAFDQEGSSYNSPLHF. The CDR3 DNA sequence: TGTGCCAGCAGCTTGGCCTTCGACCAAGAAGGGAGCTCCTATAATTCACCCCTCCACTTT.

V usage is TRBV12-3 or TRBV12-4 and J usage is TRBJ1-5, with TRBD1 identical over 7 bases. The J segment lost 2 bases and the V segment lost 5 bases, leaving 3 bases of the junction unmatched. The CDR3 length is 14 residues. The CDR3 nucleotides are TGTGCCAGCAGTCAGGGGGATCGCAATCAGCCCCAGCATTTT. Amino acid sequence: CASSQGDRNQPQHF.

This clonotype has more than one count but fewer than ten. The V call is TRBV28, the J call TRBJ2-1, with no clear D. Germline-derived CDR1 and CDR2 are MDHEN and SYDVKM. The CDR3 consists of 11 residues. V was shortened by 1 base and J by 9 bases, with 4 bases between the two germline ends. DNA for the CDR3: TGTGCCAGCAGTTTATCCAGTGAGCAGTTCTTC. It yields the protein CASSLSSEQFF.

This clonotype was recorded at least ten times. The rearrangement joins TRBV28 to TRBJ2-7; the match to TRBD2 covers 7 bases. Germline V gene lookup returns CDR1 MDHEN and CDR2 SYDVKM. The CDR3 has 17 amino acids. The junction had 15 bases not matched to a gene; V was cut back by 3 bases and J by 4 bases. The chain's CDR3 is CASSLYGGTQASYEQYF. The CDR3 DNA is TGTGCCAGCAGTTTGTACGGGGGGACCCAAGCGAGTTACGAGCAGTACTTC.

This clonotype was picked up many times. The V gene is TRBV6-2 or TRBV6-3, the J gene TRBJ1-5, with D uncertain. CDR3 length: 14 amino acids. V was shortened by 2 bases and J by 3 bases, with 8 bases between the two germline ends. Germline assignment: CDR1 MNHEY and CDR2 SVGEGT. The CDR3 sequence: CASSYRGYNQPQHF. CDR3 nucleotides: TGTGCCAGCAGTTACCGCGGTTACAATCAGCCCCAGCATTTT.

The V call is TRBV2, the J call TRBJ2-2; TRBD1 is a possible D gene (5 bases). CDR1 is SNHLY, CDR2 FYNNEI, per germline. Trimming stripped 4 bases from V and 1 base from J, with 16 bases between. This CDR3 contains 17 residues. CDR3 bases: TGTGCCAGCAGTGTCTCCCATCAGACAGAGAACACCGGGGAGCTGTTTTTT. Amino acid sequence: CASSVSHQTENTGELFF.

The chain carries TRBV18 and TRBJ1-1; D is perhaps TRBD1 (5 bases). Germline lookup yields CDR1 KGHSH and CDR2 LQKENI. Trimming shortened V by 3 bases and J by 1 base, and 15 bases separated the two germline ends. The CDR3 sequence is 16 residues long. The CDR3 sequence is CASSPREQWRNTEAFF. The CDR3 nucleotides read TGTGCCAGCTCACCCAGGGAGCAATGGAGGAACACTGAAGCTTTCTTT.

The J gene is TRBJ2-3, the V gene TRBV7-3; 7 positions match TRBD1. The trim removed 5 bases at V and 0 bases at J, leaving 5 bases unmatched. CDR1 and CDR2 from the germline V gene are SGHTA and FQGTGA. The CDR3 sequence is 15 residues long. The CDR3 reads CASSQTGASTDTQYF. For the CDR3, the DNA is TGTGCCAGCAGCCAAACAGGGGCTAGCACAGATACGCAGTATTTT.

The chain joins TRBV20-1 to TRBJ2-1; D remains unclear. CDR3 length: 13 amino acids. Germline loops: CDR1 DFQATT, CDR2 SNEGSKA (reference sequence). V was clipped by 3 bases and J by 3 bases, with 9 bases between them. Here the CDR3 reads CSARARIYNEQFF. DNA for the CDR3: TGCAGTGCTAGGGCACGGATCTACAATGAGCAGTTCTTC.

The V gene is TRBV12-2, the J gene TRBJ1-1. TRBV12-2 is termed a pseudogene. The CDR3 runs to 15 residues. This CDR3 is CASRLVQCMNTEAFF. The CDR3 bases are TGTGCAAGTCGCTTAGTGCAGTGCATGAACACTGAAGCTTTCTTT.